The rows below give T cell receptor beta chains drawn from one sample of a study of T cells in Graves' hyperthyroidism and ophthalmopathy. TCRdb independently ran MiXCR on the multiplex PCR reads; one entry per CDR3 protein. In the table there are roughly 240,000 distinct CDR3 sequences, over 15% of which are singletons. The sample consisted of blood. Receptors were obtained from a woman between 18 and 30 years old with Graves' ophthalmopathy. The CDR3 runs from the conserved cysteine through the conserved F or W. D genes are given only for firm matches. Rows may omit the clone size; those that give it use once, few, many or a size class.

v_gene: TRBV2
j_gene: TRBJ2-7
d_gene: NA
abundance: many
CDR3aa: CASSEAIADSYEQYF
CDR3nt: TGTGCCAGCAGTGAAGCCATAGCGGACTCCTACGAGCAGTACTTC

v_gene: TRBV20-1
j_gene: TRBJ1-1
d_gene: TRBD1
abundance: NA
CDR3aa: CSAGQGAGEAFF
CDR3nt: TGCAGTGCTGGACAGGGGGCCGGTGAAGCTTTCTTT

v_gene: TRBV29-1
j_gene: TRBJ2-2
d_gene: NA
abundance: many
CDR3aa: CSVALDSPNTGELFF
CDR3nt: TGCAGCGTCGCCTTGGACAGCCCGAACACCGGGGAGCTGTTTTTT

v_gene: TRBV5-8
j_gene: TRBJ1-2
d_gene: NA
abundance: NA
CDR3aa: CASSSYFYTF
CDR3nt: TGTGCCAGCAGCTCCTACTTCTACACCTTC

v_gene: TRBV4-1
j_gene: TRBJ2-1
d_gene: TRBD2
abundance: few
CDR3aa: CASSQVGGRRYNEQFF
CDR3nt: TGCGCCAGCAGCCAAGTCGGCGGGAGGAGGTACAATGAGCAGTTCTTC

v_gene: TRBV6-1
j_gene: TRBJ2-5
d_gene: TRBD2
abundance: many
CDR3aa: CASSSRTSGETQYF
CDR3nt: TGTGCCAGCAGTTCTCGGACTAGCGGGGAGACCCAGTACTTC

v_gene: TRBV2
j_gene: TRBJ2-5
d_gene: NA
abundance: many
CDR3aa: CASSAQYF
CDR3nt: TGTGCCAGCAGCGCCCAGTACTTC

v_gene: TRBV18
j_gene: TRBJ2-7
d_gene: TRBD1
abundance: many
CDR3aa: CASSLDRATYEQYF
CDR3nt: TGTGCCAGCTCTCTTGACAGGGCTACTTACGAGCAGTACTTC

v_gene: TRBV30
j_gene: TRBJ2-5
d_gene: TRBD2
abundance: many
CDR3aa: CAWSIGGFQETQYF
CDR3nt: TGTGCCTGGAGTATCGGGGGGTTCCAAGAGACCCAGTACTTC

v_gene: TRBV29-1
j_gene: TRBJ2-3
d_gene: TRBD2
abundance: many
CDR3aa: CSVGLAGGRGTDTQYF
CDR3nt: TGCAGCGTTGGGCTAGCGGGGGGGCGGGGCACAGATACGCAGTATTTT

v_gene: TRBV5-5
j_gene: TRBJ2-2
d_gene: TRBD1
abundance: many
CDR3aa: CASSHNRQGNTGELFF
CDR3nt: TGTGCCAGCAGCCACAACCGACAGGGGAACACCGGGGAGCTGTTTTTT

v_gene: TRBV27
j_gene: TRBJ2-1
d_gene: TRBD2
abundance: many
CDR3aa: CASSTLLAGYNEQFF
CDR3nt: TGTGCCAGCAGTACCTTACTAGCGGGCTACAATGAGCAGTTCTTC

v_gene: TRBV5-5
j_gene: TRBJ2-1
d_gene: NA
abundance: once
CDR3aa: CASSLDVDEQFF
CDR3nt: TGTGCCAGCAGCTTGGATGTGGATGAGCAGTTCTTC

v_gene: TRBV4-1
j_gene: TRBJ2-1
d_gene: TRBD2
abundance: few
CDR3aa: CASSQAAASGGWYEQFF
CDR3nt: TGCGCCAGCAGCCAAGCCGCGGCTAGCGGAGGTTGGTACGAGCAGTTCTTC

v_gene: TRBV9
j_gene: TRBJ1-3
d_gene: NA
abundance: NA
CDR3aa: CASSVGAGPSGNTIYF
CDR3nt: TGTGCCAGCAGCGTAGGGGCAGGGCCCTCTGGAAACACCATATATTTT

v_gene: TRBV6-1
j_gene: TRBJ1-2
d_gene: NA
abundance: few
CDR3aa: CASSESLRGSGYTF
CDR3nt: TGTGCCAGCAGTGAAAGTCTAAGAGGGTCTGGCTACACCTTC

v_gene: TRBV11-2
j_gene: TRBJ2-5
d_gene: TRBD2
abundance: NA
CDR3aa: CASSSGLALRETQYF
CDR3nt: TGTGCCAGCAGCTCGGGACTAGCTCTTCGAGAGACCCAGTACTTC

v_gene: TRBV19
j_gene: TRBJ2-3
d_gene: TRBD1
abundance: many
CDR3aa: CASSGQGNEYTQYF
CDR3nt: TGTGCCAGTAGCGGACAGGGGAATGAATATACGCAGTATTTT

v_gene: TRBV19
j_gene: TRBJ2-3
d_gene: TRBD1
abundance: many
CDR3aa: CASSTDRGRDTQYF
CDR3nt: TGTGCCAGTAGTACCGACAGGGGGCGGGATACGCAGTATTTT

v_gene: TRBV10-3
j_gene: TRBJ1-1
d_gene: TRBD1
abundance: many
CDR3aa: CAIRVDRGTEAFF
CDR3nt: TGTGCCATCAGGGTCGACAGGGGCACTGAAGCTTTCTTT

v_gene: TRBV20-1
j_gene: TRBJ2-3
d_gene: NA
abundance: few
CDR3aa: CSASGTDTQYF
CDR3nt: TGCAGTGCTAGCGGCACAGATACGCAGTATTTT

v_gene: TRBV5-1
j_gene: TRBJ1-1
d_gene: NA
abundance: many
CDR3aa: CASSVWGEGGATEAFF
CDR3nt: TGCGCCAGCAGCGTATGGGGAGAAGGGGGAGCCACTGAAGCTTTCTTT

v_gene: TRBV2
j_gene: TRBJ1-6
d_gene: NA
abundance: many
CDR3aa: CASTTARSSYNSPLHF
CDR3nt: TGTGCCAGCACGACAGCTCGCAGCTCCTATAATTCACCCCTCCACTTT

v_gene: TRBV3-1
j_gene: TRBJ1-1
d_gene: TRBD1
abundance: many
CDR3aa: CASSQGDRVGAFF
CDR3nt: TGTGCCAGCAGCCAAGGGGACAGGGTTGGAGCTTTCTTT

v_gene: TRBV20-1
j_gene: TRBJ1-4
d_gene: TRBD1
abundance: NA
CDR3aa: CSARDRAGGGEKLFF
CDR3nt: TGCAGTGCTAGAGATCGGGCAGGGGGCGGTGAAAAACTGTTTTTT

v_gene: TRBV5-4
j_gene: TRBJ1-1
d_gene: NA
abundance: few
CDR3aa: CASSLDQIEAFF
CDR3nt: TGTGCCAGCAGCTTGGATCAGATTGAAGCTTTCTTT

v_gene: TRBV20-1
j_gene: TRBJ2-2
d_gene: NA
abundance: many
CDR3aa: CSARDAQRTGELFF
CDR3nt: TGCAGTGCTAGAGATGCACAGCGCACCGGGGAGCTGTTTTTT

v_gene: TRBV2
j_gene: TRBJ2-7
d_gene: TRBD2
abundance: NA
CDR3aa: CASSSSSGSFAYEQYF
CDR3nt: TGTGCCAGCAGTTCCTCTAGCGGGAGCTTCGCCTACGAGCAGTACTTC

v_gene: TRBV28
j_gene: TRBJ2-5
d_gene: NA
abundance: many
CDR3aa: CASNTRAGETQYF
CDR3nt: TGTGCCAGCAACACCCGAGCTGGAGAGACCCAGTACTTC

v_gene: TRBV20-1
j_gene: TRBJ2-1
d_gene: TRBD2
abundance: many
CDR3aa: CSASRASGADNEQFF
CDR3nt: TGCAGTGCTAGTCGGGCTAGCGGGGCGGACAATGAGCAGTTCTTC

v_gene: TRBV2
j_gene: TRBJ1-1
d_gene: NA
abundance: many
CDR3aa: CASLPQGRTEAFF
CDR3nt: TGTGCCAGCCTACCTCAGGGTAGGACTGAAGCTTTCTTT

v_gene: TRBV2
j_gene: TRBJ2-3
d_gene: NA
abundance: many
CDR3aa: CASSEEVVPQYF
CDR3nt: TGTGCCAGCAGTGAAGAGGTAGTACCGCAGTATTTT

v_gene: TRBV12-5
j_gene: TRBJ2-3
d_gene: TRBD2
abundance: NA
CDR3aa: CASGPPLAGGPNTQYF
CDR3nt: TGTGCTAGTGGGCCCCCCCTAGCGGGGGGGCCTAATACGCAGTATTTT

v_gene: TRBV9
j_gene: TRBJ2-7
d_gene: NA
abundance: few
CDR3aa: CASSVYEGAYEQYF
CDR3nt: TGTGCCAGCAGCGTTTACGAAGGGGCCTACGAGCAGTACTTC

v_gene: TRBV2
j_gene: TRBJ2-7
d_gene: NA
abundance: many
CDR3aa: CASSEAWDTGYEQYF
CDR3nt: TGTGCCAGCAGTGAAGCGTGGGACACAGGGTACGAGCAGTACTTC

v_gene: TRBV6-1
j_gene: TRBJ1-1
d_gene: TRBD1
abundance: many
CDR3aa: CASSGPGTGRLTEAFF
CDR3nt: TGTGCCAGCAGTGGACCCGGGACAGGGAGGCTCACTGAAGCTTTCTTT

v_gene: TRBV19
j_gene: TRBJ2-1
d_gene: NA
abundance: few
CDR3aa: CASSIGPSSYNEQFF
CDR3nt: TGTGCCAGTAGTATAGGGCCGAGCTCCTACAATGAGCAGTTCTTC

v_gene: TRBV27
j_gene: TRBJ1-1
d_gene: TRBD1
abundance: many
CDR3aa: CASSKTGVLMNTEAFF
CDR3nt: TGTGCCAGCAGTAAGACAGGGGTCCTCATGAACACTGAAGCTTTCTTT

v_gene: TRBV5-1
j_gene: TRBJ1-1
d_gene: NA
abundance: many
CDR3aa: CASSLDLFGEAFF
CDR3nt: TGCGCCAGCAGCTTGGATTTATTCGGTGAAGCTTTCTTT

v_gene: TRBV18
j_gene: TRBJ2-3
d_gene: TRBD1
abundance: NA
CDR3aa: CASSPLGTGGTDTQYF
CDR3nt: TGTGCCAGCTCACCACTCGGGACAGGGGGAACAGATACGCAGTATTTT

v_gene: TRBV11-2
j_gene: TRBJ1-2
d_gene: TRBD1
abundance: many
CDR3aa: CASSLGQGSYGYTF
CDR3nt: TGTGCCAGCAGCTTAGGACAGGGGTCCTACGGCTACACCTTC